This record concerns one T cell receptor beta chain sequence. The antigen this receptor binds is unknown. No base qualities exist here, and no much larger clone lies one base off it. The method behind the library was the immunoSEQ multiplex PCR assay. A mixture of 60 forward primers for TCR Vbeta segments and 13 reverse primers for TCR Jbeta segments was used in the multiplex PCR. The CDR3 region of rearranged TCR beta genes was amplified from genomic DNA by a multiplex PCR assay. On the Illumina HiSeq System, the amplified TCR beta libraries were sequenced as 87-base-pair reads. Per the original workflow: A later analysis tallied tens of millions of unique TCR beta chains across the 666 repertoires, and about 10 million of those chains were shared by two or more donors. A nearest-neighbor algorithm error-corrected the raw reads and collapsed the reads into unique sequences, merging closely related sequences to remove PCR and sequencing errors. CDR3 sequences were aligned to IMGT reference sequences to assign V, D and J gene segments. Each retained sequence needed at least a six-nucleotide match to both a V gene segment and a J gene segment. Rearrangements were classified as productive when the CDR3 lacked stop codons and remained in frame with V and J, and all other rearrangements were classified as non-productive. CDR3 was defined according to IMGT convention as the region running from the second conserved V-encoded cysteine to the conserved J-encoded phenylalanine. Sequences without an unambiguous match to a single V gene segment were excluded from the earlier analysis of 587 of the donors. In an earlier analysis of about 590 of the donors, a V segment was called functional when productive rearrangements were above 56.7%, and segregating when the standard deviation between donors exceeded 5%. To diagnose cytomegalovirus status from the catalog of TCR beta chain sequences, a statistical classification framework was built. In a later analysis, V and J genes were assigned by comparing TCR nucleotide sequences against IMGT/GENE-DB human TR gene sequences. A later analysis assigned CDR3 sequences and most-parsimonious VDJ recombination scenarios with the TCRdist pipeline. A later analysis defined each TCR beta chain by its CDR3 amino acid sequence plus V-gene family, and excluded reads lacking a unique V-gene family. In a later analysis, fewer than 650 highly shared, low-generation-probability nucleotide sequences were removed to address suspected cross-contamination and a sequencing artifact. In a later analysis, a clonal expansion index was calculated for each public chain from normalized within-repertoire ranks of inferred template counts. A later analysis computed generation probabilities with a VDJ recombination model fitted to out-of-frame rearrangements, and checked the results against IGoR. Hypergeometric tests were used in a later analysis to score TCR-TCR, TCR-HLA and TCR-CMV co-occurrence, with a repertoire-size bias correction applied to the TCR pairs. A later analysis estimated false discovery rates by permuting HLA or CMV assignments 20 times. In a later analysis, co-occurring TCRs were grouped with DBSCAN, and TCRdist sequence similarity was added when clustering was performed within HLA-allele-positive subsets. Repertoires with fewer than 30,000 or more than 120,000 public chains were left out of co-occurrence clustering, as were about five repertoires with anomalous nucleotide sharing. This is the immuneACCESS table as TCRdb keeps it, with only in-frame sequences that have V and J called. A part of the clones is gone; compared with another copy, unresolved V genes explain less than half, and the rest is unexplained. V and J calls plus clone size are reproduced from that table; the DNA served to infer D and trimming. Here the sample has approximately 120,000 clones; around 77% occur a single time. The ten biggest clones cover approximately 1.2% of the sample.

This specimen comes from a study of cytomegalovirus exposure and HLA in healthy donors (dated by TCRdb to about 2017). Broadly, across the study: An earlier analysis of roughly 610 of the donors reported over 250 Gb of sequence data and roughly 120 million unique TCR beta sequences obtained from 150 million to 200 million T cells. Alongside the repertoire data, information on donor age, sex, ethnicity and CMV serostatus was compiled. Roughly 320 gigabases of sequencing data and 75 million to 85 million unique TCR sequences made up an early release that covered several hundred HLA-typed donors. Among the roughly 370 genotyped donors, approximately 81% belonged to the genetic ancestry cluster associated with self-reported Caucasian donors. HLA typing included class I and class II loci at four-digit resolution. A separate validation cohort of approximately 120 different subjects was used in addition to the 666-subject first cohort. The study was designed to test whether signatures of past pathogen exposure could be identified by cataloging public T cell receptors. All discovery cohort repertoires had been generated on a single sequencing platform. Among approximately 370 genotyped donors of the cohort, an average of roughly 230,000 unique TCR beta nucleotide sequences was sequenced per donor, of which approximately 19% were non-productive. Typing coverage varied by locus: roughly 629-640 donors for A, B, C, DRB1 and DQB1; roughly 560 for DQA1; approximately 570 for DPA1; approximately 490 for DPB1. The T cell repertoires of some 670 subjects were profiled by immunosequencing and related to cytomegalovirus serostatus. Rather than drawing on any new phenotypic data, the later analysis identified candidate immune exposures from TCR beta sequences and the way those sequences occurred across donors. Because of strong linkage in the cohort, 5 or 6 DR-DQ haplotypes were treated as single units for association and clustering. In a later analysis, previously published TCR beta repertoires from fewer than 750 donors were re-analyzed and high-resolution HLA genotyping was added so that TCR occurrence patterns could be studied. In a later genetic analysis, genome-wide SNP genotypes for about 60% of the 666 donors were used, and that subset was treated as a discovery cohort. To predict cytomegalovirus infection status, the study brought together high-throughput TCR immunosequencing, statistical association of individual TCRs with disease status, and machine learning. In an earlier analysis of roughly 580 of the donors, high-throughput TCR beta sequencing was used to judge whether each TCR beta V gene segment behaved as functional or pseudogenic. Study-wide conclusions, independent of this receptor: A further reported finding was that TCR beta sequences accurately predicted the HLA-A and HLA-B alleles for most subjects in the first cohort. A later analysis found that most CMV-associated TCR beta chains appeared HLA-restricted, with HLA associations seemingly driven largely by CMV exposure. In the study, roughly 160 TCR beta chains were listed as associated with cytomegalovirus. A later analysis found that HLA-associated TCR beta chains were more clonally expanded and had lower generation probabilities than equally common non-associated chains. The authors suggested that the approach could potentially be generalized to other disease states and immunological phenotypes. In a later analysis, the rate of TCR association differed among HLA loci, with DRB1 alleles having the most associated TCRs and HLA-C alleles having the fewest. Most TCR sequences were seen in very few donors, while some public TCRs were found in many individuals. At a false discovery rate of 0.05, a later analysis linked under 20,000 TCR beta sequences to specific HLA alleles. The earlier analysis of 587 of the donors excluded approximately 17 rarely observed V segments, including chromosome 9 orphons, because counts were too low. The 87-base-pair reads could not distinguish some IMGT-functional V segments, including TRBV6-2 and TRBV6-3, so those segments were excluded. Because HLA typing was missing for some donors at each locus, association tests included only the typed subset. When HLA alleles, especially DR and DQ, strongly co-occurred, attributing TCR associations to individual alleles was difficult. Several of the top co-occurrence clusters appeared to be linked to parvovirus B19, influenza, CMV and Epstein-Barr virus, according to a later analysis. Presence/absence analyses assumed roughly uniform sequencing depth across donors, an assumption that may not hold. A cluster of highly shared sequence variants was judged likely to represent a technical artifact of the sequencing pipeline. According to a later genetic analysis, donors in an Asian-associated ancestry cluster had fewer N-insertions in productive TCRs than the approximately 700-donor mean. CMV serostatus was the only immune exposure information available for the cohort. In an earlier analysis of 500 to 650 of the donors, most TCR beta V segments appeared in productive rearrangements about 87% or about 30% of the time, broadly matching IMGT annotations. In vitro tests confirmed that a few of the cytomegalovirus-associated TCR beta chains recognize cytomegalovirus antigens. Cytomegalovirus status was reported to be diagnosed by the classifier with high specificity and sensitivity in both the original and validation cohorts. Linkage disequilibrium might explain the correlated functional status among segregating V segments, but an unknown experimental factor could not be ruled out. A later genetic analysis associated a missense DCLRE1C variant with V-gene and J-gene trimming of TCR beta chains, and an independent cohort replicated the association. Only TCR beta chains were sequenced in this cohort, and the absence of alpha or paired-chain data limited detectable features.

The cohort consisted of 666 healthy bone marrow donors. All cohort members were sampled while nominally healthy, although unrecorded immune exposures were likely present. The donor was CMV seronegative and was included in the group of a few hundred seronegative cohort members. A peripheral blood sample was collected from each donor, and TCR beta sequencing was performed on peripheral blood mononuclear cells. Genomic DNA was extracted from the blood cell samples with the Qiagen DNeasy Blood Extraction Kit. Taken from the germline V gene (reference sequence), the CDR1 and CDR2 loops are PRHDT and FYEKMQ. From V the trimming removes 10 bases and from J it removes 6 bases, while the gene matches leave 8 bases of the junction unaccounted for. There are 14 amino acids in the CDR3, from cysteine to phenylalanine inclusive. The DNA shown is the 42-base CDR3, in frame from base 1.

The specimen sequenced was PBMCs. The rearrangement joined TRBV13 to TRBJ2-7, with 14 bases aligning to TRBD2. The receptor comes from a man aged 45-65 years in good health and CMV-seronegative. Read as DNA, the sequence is TGTGCCACCACGGGACTAGCGGGAGCTCGCGAGCAGTACTTC. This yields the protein CATTGLAGAREQYF.